This T cell receptor (beta chain) was obtained from a study of cytomegalovirus exposure and HLA in healthy donors. The CDR3 sequence is 13 residues long. V trimming: 6 bases; J trimming: 4 bases; junction bases outside the gene matches: 5. Germline loops: CDR1 SQVTM, CDR2 ANQGSEA. PCR employed 60 Vbeta and 13 Jbeta primers. The data were produced by immunoSEQ multiplex PCR, yet TCRdb's version contains in-frame clones alone and is incomplete. The top ten hold 2% to 2.5% of the sample, which has roughly 140,000 clones, 80% to 85% seen once. The V and J genes are TRBV29-1 and TRBJ1-5; TRBD1 aligns across 8 bases. This receptor was identified in a boy aged 2-15 years in good health and CMV-seronegative. What was sequenced was PBMCs. The CDR3 sequence: CSVGDRQNQPQHF. In DNA form, the CDR3 reads TGCAGCGTGGGGGACAGGCAAAATCAGCCCCAGCATTTT.